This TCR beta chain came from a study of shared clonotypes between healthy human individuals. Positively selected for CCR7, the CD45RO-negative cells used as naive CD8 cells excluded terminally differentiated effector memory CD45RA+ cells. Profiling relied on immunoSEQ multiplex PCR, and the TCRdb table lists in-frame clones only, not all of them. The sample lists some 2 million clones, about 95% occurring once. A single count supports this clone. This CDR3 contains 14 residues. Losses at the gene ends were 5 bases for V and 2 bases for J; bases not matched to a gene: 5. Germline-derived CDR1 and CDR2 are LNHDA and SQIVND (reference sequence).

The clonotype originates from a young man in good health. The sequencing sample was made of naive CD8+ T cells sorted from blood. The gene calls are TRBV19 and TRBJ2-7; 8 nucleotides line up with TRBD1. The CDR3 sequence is CASSFGQGTYEQYF. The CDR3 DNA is TGTGCCAGTAGTTTCGGACAGGGAACCTACGAGCAGTACTTC. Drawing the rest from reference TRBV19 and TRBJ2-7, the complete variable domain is DGGITQSPKYLFRKEGQNVTLSCEQNLNHDAMYWYRQDPGQGLRLIYYSQIVNDFQKGDIAEGYSVSREKKESFPLTVTSAQKNPTAFYLCASSFGQGTYEQYFGPGTRLTVT.